These T cell receptor beta chains were read from a single sample in a study of blood T cell repertoires in COVID-19. Clones were sequenced by immunoSEQ multiplex PCR, and TCRdb holds only the in-frame ones, with some missing. The sample includes around 76,000 clones, 65% to 90% seen only once; the top ten take 6.5% to 7.5%. Sequencing was done on a sample of peripheral blood. The source is a man aged 30-40 years with COVID-19, enrolled during active disease. Both conserved end residues are part of each CDR3. The D gene is left open where the match is weak. For some rows the clone size is stated as once, few or many, or as a class when expanded; others skip it.

- - TRBJ1-2 TRBV30 CAWSKNQGIDGYTF TGTGCCTGGAGTAAAAATCAGGGGATCGATGGCTACACCTTC
- TRBD1 TRBJ1-2 TRBV4-3 CASSEKGQGARGYTF TGCGCCAGCAGCGAAAAAGGCCAGGGGGCGAGGGGCTACACCTTC
- - TRBJ2-3 TRBV27 CASSLGGRTDTQYF TGTGCCAGCAGTTTAGGGGGGAGGACAGATACGCAGTATTTT
- TRBD1 TRBJ2-4 TRBV6-5 CASSYSDRGKNIQYF TGTGCCAGCAGTTATTCCGACAGGGGCAAAAACATTCAGTACTTC
- - TRBJ2-1 TRBV7-3 CASSLGLTNNEQFF TGTGCCAGCAGCTTGGGACTTACTAACAATGAGCAGTTCTTC
- TRBD1 TRBJ1-5 TRBV24-1 CATSGTGGNNQPQHF TGTGCCACCAGTGGAACAGGGGGAAACAATCAGCCCCAGCATTTT
- - TRBJ2-7 TRBV18 CASSPQGGEQYF TGTGCCAGCTCACCTCAGGGGGGCGAGCAGTACTTC
- - TRBJ1-4 TRBV2 CASRGQGLWEKLFF TGTGCCAGCAGGGGTCAGGGTTTATGGGAAAAACTGTTTTTT
- - TRBJ1-4 TRBV13 CASSGRPPDNEKLFF TGTGCCAGCAGCGGGCGACCGCCGGATAATGAAAAACTGTTTTTT
- - TRBJ2-7 TRBV6-1 CASSESQGTYEQYF TGTGCCAGCAGTGAAAGCCAGGGAACCTACGAGCAGTACTTC
- TRBD1 TRBJ1-6 TRBV5-1 CASSRDRDSPLHF TGCGCCAGCAGCCGGGACAGAGATTCACCCCTCCACTTT
- - TRBJ2-5 TRBV3-1/TRBV3-2 CASSQAGTYQETQYF TGTGCCAGCAGCCAGGCGGGAACGTACCAAGAGACCCAGTACTTC
- TRBD1 TRBJ2-7 TRBV6-5 CASRTGGGYEQYF TGTGCCAGCAGAACAGGGGGCGGGTACGAGCAGTACTTC
- TRBD2 TRBJ2-3 TRBV6-5 CASQSGSFGTDTQYF TGTGCCAGCCAGAGCGGGAGTTTTGGCACAGATACGCAGTATTTT
- TRBD1 TRBJ1-1 TRBV27 CASSPMTGWATEAFF TGTGCCAGCAGTCCTATGACAGGGTGGGCCACTGAAGCTTTCTTT
- - TRBJ2-7 TRBV19 CARHRDGSYEQYF TGTGCTCGGCACAGGGACGGCTCCTACGAGCAGTACTTC
- - TRBJ1-1 TRBV10-3 CAISESMQAGTEAFF TGTGCCATCAGTGAGTCGATGCAGGCAGGGACTGAAGCTTTCTTT
- - TRBJ1-2 TRBV19 CASSPGVSANYGYTF TGTGCCAGTAGCCCTGGGGTTAGCGCCAACTATGGCTACACCTTC
- - TRBJ2-7 TRBV2 CASSVKGLLSNEQYF TGTGCCAGCAGTGTTAAGGGACTCCTCTCCAACGAGCAGTACTTC
- - TRBJ1-1 TRBV10-3 CAISGTSMNTEAFF TGTGCCATCAGTGGGACTTCGATGAACACTGAAGCTTTCTTT
- TRBD1 TRBJ1-4 TRBV3-1/TRBV3-2 CASSHPTGGAEEKLFF TGTGCCAGCAGCCACCCGACAGGGGGCGCGGAGGAAAAACTGTTTTTT
- - TRBJ2-4 TRBV5-6 CASSLSGWDIQYF TGTGCCAGCAGCTTGTCAGGATGGGACATTCAGTACTTC
- - TRBJ2-7 TRBV11-1 CASSTSWTAYEQYF TGTGCCAGCAGCACCTCGTGGACAGCCTACGAGCAGTACTTC
once TRBD1 TRBJ1-6 TRBV9 CASSSGTGTYSPLHF TGTGCCAGCAGCTCGGGGACAGGGACATATTCACCCCTCCACTTT
- TRBD2 TRBJ2-7 TRBV18 CASSPPGLVYEQYF TGTGCCAGCTCACCACCGGGACTAGTCTACGAGCAGTACTTC
- TRBD2 TRBJ2-2 TRBV28 CASSPPSGNTGELFF TGTGCCAGCAGCCCCCCTAGCGGGAACACCGGGGAGCTGTTTTTT